The subject of this entry is one T cell receptor (beta chain). The antigen is not known. This sample was taken from a study of vaccination and CD4 T cells after COVID-19. Study background: Post-COVID samples were collected a median approximately 100 days following diagnosis, spanning 35 to 161.

Time point here: late sampling 161 to 241 days after vaccination in a few convalescent patients. This sample's treatment: approximately 9-day PBMC culture with coronavirus spike peptide pools or control peptides (ViraFEST assay). Cultures got half-medium changes with IL-2 on days 3 and 7. Study-level points and caveats: It was observed that, in convalescent patients, a median around 85% of reactive clones arose only post-vaccination.

Germline trimming cut 6 bases from V and 7 bases from J; bases unmatched to any gene: 4. Germline lookup yields CDR1 MNHEY and CDR2 SVGEGT. The CDR3 runs to 13 residues. The Oncomine TCR Beta short-read assay generated sequence data from the DNA of cultured CD4+ T cells. TCRdb ran MiXCR on the PCR reads and lists one entry per CDR3 protein. The table lists more than 20,000 distinct CDR3 sequences, about two fifths of them singletons. This sequence was found in a human donor who had recovered from COVID-19. Here the sequenced sample was CD4+ T cells from blood, cultured in vitro, taken about 7 months after SARS-CoV-2 vaccination. The genes are TRBV6-2 or TRBV6-3 and TRBJ2-1; TRBD2 matches at 9 bases. CDR3 protein: CASRRTSENEQFF. CDR3 DNA: TGTGCCAGCAGAAGGACTAGCGAGAATGAGCAGTTCTTC.